The subject of this entry is one TCR beta chain. Its matching antigen is unknown. CDR3 length: 18 residues. Germline loops: CDR1 SQVTM, CDR2 ANQGSEA. Unmatched junction bases numbered 23, after V lost 7 bases and J lost 7 bases. The data were taken from a study of post-analysis software for immune sequencing data. Broader study findings: Patients used about 5 TRBV segments, including TRBV5-6, TRBV5-1 and TRBV20-1, more often than controls.

Unique molecular identifiers had been added to the TCR beta cDNA libraries. MiXCR was run by TCRdb on the PCR reads, yielding one entry per CDR3 protein. The table shows fewer than 900,000 distinct CDR3 sequences, with around 42% occurring only once. This clonotype originated in a girl between 10 and 17 years old with multiple sclerosis. The chain couples TRBV29-1 to TRBJ2-1, with TRBD1 identical over 9 bases. Sequenced material: blood. The CDR3: CSAGGWKTPGQGGNEQFF. Here the CDR3 DNA reads TGCAGCGCCGGTGGGTGGAAAACTCCGGGACAGGGTGGTAATGAGCAGTTCTTC.